The TCR beta chain under discussion was sequenced for a study of Ad26.COV2.S vaccination and SARS-CoV-2 variants. As to this clone: No antigen is known for it.

This CDR3 contains 13 residues. V lost 2 bases and J lost 11, with 13 bases in between. The germline CDR1 and CDR2 sequences are LGHDT and YNNKEL (reference sequence). The table came from immunoSEQ multiplex PCR; TCRdb's copy has only in-frame clones and leaves some out. The sample consists of about 320,000 clones, over 80% of them appearing once. Treatment denoted: 15 to 20 received Ad26.COV2.S at low or high dose, single or two shots; 5 received placebo; per-sample allocation not given. It was on day 63 after the first vaccine or placebo injection that samples were taken. General observations from the study: Participants in the vaccine arm had higher spike-specific TCR breadth; placebo recipients had lower.

The sequence came from a person aged 18-65 years who received the Ad26.COV2.S COVID-19 vaccine or a placebo. The gene calls are TRBV3-1 (or the pseudogene TRBV3-2) and TRBJ1-3; D remains unclear. The sample in question was peripheral blood, obtained in a trial of Ad26.COV2.S vaccine versus placebo. CDR3 in amino acids: CASSQNDGASIYF. Here the CDR3 DNA reads TGTGCCAGCAGCCAAAACGATGGTGCCTCCATATATTTT.